Listed below are T cell receptor beta chains from one sample, sequenced in a study of CD8 T cells in ankylosing spondylitis. TCRdb fed the 5' RACE reads into MiXCR, producing one record per CDR3 protein. The sample shows 200,000 to 300,000 distinct CDR3 sequences, roughly 8.6% of them seen only once. Sequenced input: blood, either unsorted or a sorted T cell fraction (not recorded which). The receptors originated from a male donor with ankylosing spondylitis or in good health (not recorded which). CDR3s include the opening cysteine and the closing phenylalanine or tryptophan. D genes are given only for firm matches. Clone size is shown for a subset of rows, as once, few, many or a class of expanded clone.

d_gene: NA; j_gene: TRBJ1-2; abundance: few; v_gene: TRBV30; CDR3nt: TGTGCCTGGAGTTCAGCAAGGGCGCTTTTTGGCTACACCTTC; CDR3aa: CAWSSARALFGYTF
d_gene: NA; j_gene: TRBJ2-7; abundance: many; v_gene: TRBV6-2/TRBV6-3; CDR3nt: TGTGCCAGCAGCCCCCAGCGGAATGACTACGAGCAGTACTTC; CDR3aa: CASSPQRNDYEQYF
d_gene: NA; j_gene: TRBJ2-5; abundance: NA; v_gene: TRBV13; CDR3nt: TGTGCCAGCAGCCAGGGGAGGGAGACCCAGTACTTC; CDR3aa: CASSQGRETQYF
d_gene: TRBD1; j_gene: TRBJ2-7; abundance: few; v_gene: TRBV5-6; CDR3nt: TGTGCCAGCAGCAACTCGGGACAGTCCTACGAGCAGTACTTC; CDR3aa: CASSNSGQSYEQYF
d_gene: NA; j_gene: TRBJ2-7; abundance: NA; v_gene: TRBV5-1; CDR3nt: TGCGCCAGCAGCTTGGTTGAGGGCCTGAGCTCCTACGAGCAGTACTTC; CDR3aa: CASSLVEGLSSYEQYF
d_gene: NA; j_gene: TRBJ1-6; abundance: many; v_gene: TRBV6-4; CDR3nt: TGTGCCAGCAGCGTGGACAGCGCGGGAAATTCACCCCTCCACTTT; CDR3aa: CASSVDSAGNSPLHF
d_gene: TRBD2; j_gene: TRBJ2-7; abundance: NA; v_gene: TRBV27; CDR3nt: TGTGCCAGCAGTTTAATGGGACTAGACTACGAGCAGTACTTC; CDR3aa: CASSLMGLDYEQYF
d_gene: NA; j_gene: TRBJ2-5; abundance: many; v_gene: TRBV20-1; CDR3nt: TGCAGTGCTAGAGATCGGCAAGAGACCCAGTACTTC; CDR3aa: CSARDRQETQYF
d_gene: TRBD1; j_gene: TRBJ2-7; abundance: NA; v_gene: TRBV20-1; CDR3nt: TGCAGTGCTAGAGTCCGACAGGGGGCCCCCGGCGAGCAGTACTTC; CDR3aa: CSARVRQGAPGEQYF
d_gene: TRBD2; j_gene: TRBJ2-5; abundance: many; v_gene: TRBV5-1; CDR3nt: TGCGCCAGCAGCTCTGGACTAGCGGGAGGGCAAGAGACCCAGTACTTC; CDR3aa: CASSSGLAGGQETQYF
d_gene: TRBD1; j_gene: TRBJ2-3; abundance: many; v_gene: TRBV12-3/TRBV12-4; CDR3nt: TGTGCCAGCAGTCCTCAACGAACAGGGGGCTGGAGCACAGATACGCAGTATTTT; CDR3aa: CASSPQRTGGWSTDTQYF
d_gene: NA; j_gene: TRBJ2-3; abundance: NA; v_gene: TRBV5-1; CDR3nt: TGCGCCAGCAGCTTGCGGGCAGGGATCCGTATGGCGGGGGCCACAGATACGCAGTATTTT; CDR3aa: CASSLRAGIRMAGATDTQYF
d_gene: NA; j_gene: TRBJ2-1; abundance: many; v_gene: TRBV7-9; CDR3nt: TGTGCCAGCAGCATAGACATGGATGAGCAGTTCTTC; CDR3aa: CASSIDMDEQFF
d_gene: NA; j_gene: TRBJ1-2; abundance: many; v_gene: TRBV5-1; CDR3nt: TGCGCCAGCTCGATCTCAAACCCGGGACCTGGGCATGGCTACACCTTC; CDR3aa: CASSISNPGPGHGYTF
d_gene: TRBD1; j_gene: TRBJ2-7; abundance: many; v_gene: TRBV10-2; CDR3nt: TGCGCCAGCAGAGAGGGACAGGGGGCCTACGAGCAGTACTTC; CDR3aa: CASREGQGAYEQYF
d_gene: NA; j_gene: TRBJ2-7; abundance: many; v_gene: TRBV5-1; CDR3nt: TGCGCCAGCAGCACAGACAGCTCAAGCTCCTACGAGCAGTACTTC; CDR3aa: CASSTDSSSSYEQYF
d_gene: NA; j_gene: TRBJ2-1; abundance: NA; v_gene: TRBV5-5; CDR3nt: TGTGCCAGCAGCTTGGAGGGGTTAGCCTACAATGAGCAGTTCTTC; CDR3aa: CASSLEGLAYNEQFF
d_gene: NA; j_gene: TRBJ1-2; abundance: many; v_gene: TRBV9; CDR3nt: TGTGCCAGCAGCGTAGAGGCAGCCTCTAAGTATGGCTACACCTTC; CDR3aa: CASSVEAASKYGYTF
d_gene: TRBD1; j_gene: TRBJ2-3; abundance: many; v_gene: TRBV6-2/TRBV6-3; CDR3nt: TGTGCCAGCGGCCCATGGGACAGCCGCACAGATACGCAGTATTTT; CDR3aa: CASGPWDSRTDTQYF
d_gene: TRBD1; j_gene: TRBJ2-7; abundance: few; v_gene: TRBV12-3/TRBV12-4; CDR3nt: TGTGCCAGCAGCCCCTCGGGACAGAGGAACGAGCAGTACTTC; CDR3aa: CASSPSGQRNEQYF
d_gene: TRBD1; j_gene: TRBJ1-4; abundance: many; v_gene: TRBV7-9; CDR3nt: TGTGCCAGCAGCAAAGGACAGGGGGTGGATGAAAAACTGTTTTTT; CDR3aa: CASSKGQGVDEKLFF
d_gene: NA; j_gene: TRBJ1-1; abundance: NA; v_gene: TRBV7-3; CDR3nt: TGTGCCAGCAGCCCGCATTCCGGGGTTTTGAACACTGAAGCTTTCTTT; CDR3aa: CASSPHSGVLNTEAFF
d_gene: NA; j_gene: TRBJ2-7; abundance: few; v_gene: TRBV10-3; CDR3nt: TGTGCCATCAGTGACCAGACAGACCCGCTTTTGGGCTACGAGCAGTACTTC; CDR3aa: CAISDQTDPLLGYEQYF
d_gene: TRBD1; j_gene: TRBJ2-2; abundance: many; v_gene: TRBV7-9; CDR3nt: TGTGCCAGCAGCCCTGTAAGGGGGCCGGTCGGGGAGCTGTTTTTT; CDR3aa: CASSPVRGPVGELFF
d_gene: NA; j_gene: TRBJ1-1; abundance: NA; v_gene: TRBV18; CDR3nt: TGTGCCAGCTCACCAACCACTTACCTGAACACTGAAGCTTTCTTT; CDR3aa: CASSPTTYLNTEAFF
d_gene: NA; j_gene: TRBJ1-6; abundance: many; v_gene: TRBV4-3; CDR3nt: TGCGCCAGCAGCTCAGGAAGGGCACGATATTCACCCCTCCACTTT; CDR3aa: CASSSGRARYSPLHF
d_gene: NA; j_gene: TRBJ1-2; abundance: NA; v_gene: TRBV7-2; CDR3nt: TGTGCCAGCAGCTTAGTCGGAGAGCGTGGCTACACCTTC; CDR3aa: CASSLVGERGYTF
d_gene: NA; j_gene: TRBJ2-7; abundance: many; v_gene: TRBV7-2; CDR3nt: TGTGCCAGCAGCTTAGGTCCTAGCTACGAGCAGTACTTC; CDR3aa: CASSLGPSYEQYF